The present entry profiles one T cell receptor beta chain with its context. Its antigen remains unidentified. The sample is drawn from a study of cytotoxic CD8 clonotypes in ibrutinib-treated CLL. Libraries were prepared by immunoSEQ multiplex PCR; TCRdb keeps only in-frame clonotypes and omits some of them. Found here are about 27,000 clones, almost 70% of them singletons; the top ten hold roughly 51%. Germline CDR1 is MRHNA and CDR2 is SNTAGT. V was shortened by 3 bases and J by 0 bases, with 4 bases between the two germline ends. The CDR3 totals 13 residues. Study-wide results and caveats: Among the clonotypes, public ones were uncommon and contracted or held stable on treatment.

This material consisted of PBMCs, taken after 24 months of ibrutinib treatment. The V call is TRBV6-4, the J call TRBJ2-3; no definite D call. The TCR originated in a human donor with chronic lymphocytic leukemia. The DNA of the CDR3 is TGTGCCAGCAGTGATTATAGCACAGATACGCAGTATTTT. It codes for CASSDYSTDTQYF.